Shown below are 20 T cell receptor beta chains from a single sample sequenced in a study of T cell responses to AZD1222 COVID-19 vaccine. Profiling relied on immunoSEQ multiplex PCR, and the TCRdb table lists in-frame clones only, not all of them. The sample holds around 130,000 clones, over 90% seen once. Source: peripheral blood, taken on day 0 of AZD1222 vaccination. The receptor set was obtained from an adult in good health.

The chain is built from TRBV3-1 (or the pseudogene TRBV3-2) and TRBJ2-5; D gene unclear. Germline CDR1 reads LGHDT; CDR2 reads YNNKEL (reference sequence). This CDR3 spans 13 amino acids. V was trimmed by 2 bases and J by 7 bases, leaving 11 bases between them. CDR3 protein: CASSQRSIGTQYF. CDR3 coding DNA: TGTGCCAGCAGCCAAAGGAGCATCGGGACCCAGTACTTC.

The chain has TRBV5-1 and TRBJ2-7; the match to TRBD2 covers 11 bases. Losses at the gene ends were 2 bases for V and 1 base for J; bases not matched to a gene: 2. This CDR3 contains 15 residues. CDR1 and CDR2 (germline): SGHRS, YFSETQ. This CDR3 reads CASSFGTSGSYEQYF. The CDR3 DNA sequence: TGCGCCAGCAGCTTTGGGACTAGCGGTTCCTACGAGCAGTACTTC.

The V and J genes are TRBV6-5 and TRBJ1-2; 9 nucleotides agree with TRBD1. Germline values: CDR1 MNHEY, CDR2 SVGAGI. J was trimmed by 4 bases and V by 7 bases; bases with no gene match: 7. CDR3 length equals 14 residues. In DNA form, the CDR3 reads TGTGCCAGCACACAGGGACAGGGTGTCTATGGCTACACCTTC. Protein: CASTQGQGVYGYTF.

The V and J genes are TRBV18 and TRBJ2-1; TRBD2 matches at 7 bases. The CDR3 has 15 amino acids. Germline lookup yields CDR1 KGHSH and CDR2 LQKENI. The V and J ends lost 3 bases and 12 bases, in that order; junction bases with no gene match: 14. CDR3 coding DNA: TGTGCCAGCTCACCCCCGGGACGCCCTCGGGGGGTGCAGTTCTTC. This translates into CASSPPGRPRGVQFF.

The chain couples TRBV7-2 to TRBJ2-3; the match to TRBD2 covers 8 bases. Germline lookup yields CDR1 SGHTA and CDR2 FQGNSA. V was pared by 2 bases and J by 2 bases, with 3 bases of the junction left unmatched. The CDR3 loop spans 15 amino acids. CDR3 protein: CASSLQRGHTDTQYF. The DNA of the CDR3 is TGTGCCAGCAGCTTACAGCGGGGGCACACAGATACGCAGTATTTT.

V gene TRBV2 combines with J gene TRBJ1-6; TRBD1 might be the D (5 bases). The V end lost 3 bases, the J end lost 13 bases, and 7 bases lay between the germline ends. CDR1 and CDR2 (germline): SNHLY, FYNNEI. This CDR3 is 11 amino acids long. The CDR3 DNA is TGTGCCAGCAGTGAGAGGGACCCCCTCCACTTT. This sequence encodes CASSERDPLHF.

The V gene is TRBV9, the J gene TRBJ1-2; D might be TRBD1 (5 bases). V was shortened by 3 bases and J by 8 bases, with 23 bases between the two germline ends. CDR3 size: 16 residues. Germline V CDR1 and CDR2: SGDLS, YYNGEE. The DNA for the CDR3 is TGTGCCAGCAGCGAACCTACCGGGACGAGCCCTGGAGGCTACACCTTC. This codes for CASSEPTGTSPGGYTF.

The CDR3 is CASSYSNRPPLHF. The CDR3 DNA follows: TGTGCCAGCAGTTACTCGAATCGTCCACCCCTCCACTTT. The V call is TRBV6-5, the J call TRBJ1-6; D uncertain. Between the trimmed V and J ends, which lost 0 bases and 11 bases, there was a span of 8 bases. CDR1 is MNHEY and CDR2 is SVGAGI in the germline V gene. CDR3 length equals 13 residues.

In this sample, this clone turned up a few times. CDR3 region: CASSLQAPGNEQFF. CDR3 bases: TGTGCCAGCAGCTTACAGGCCCCAGGGAATGAGCAGTTCTTC. V and J are TRBV7-9 and TRBJ2-1; D is perhaps TRBD1 (5 bases). Germline-derived CDR1 and CDR2 are SEHNR and FQNEAQ (reference sequence). V was clipped by 2 bases and J by 7 bases, with 12 bases between them. The CDR3 loop spans 14 amino acids.

In DNA, the CDR3 is TGTGCCAGCAGCCTTTGGACAGCGAACACTGAAGCTTTCTTT. It specifies CASSLWTANTEAFF. The chain uses TRBV3-1 (or the pseudogene TRBV3-2) and TRBJ1-1, with a weak D call TRBD1 (6 bases). Germline CDR1 LGHDT, CDR2 YNNKEL (reference sequence). Trimming shortened V by 4 bases and J by 1 base, and 10 bases separated the two germline ends. The CDR3 extends over 14 amino acids.

The chain has TRBV25-1 and TRBJ1-1; D is uncertain. Germline V gene sequence: CDR1 MGHDK, CDR2 SYGVNS. Trimming removed 5 bases at V and 3 bases at J, with 16 bases between. The CDR3 covers 15 residues. CDR3 DNA sequence: TGTGCCAGCAGTACACCGGACCGCGGGGACACTGAAGCTTTCTTT. Its translation: CASSTPDRGDTEAFF.

This clone was recorded once. J is TRBJ1-6 and V is TRBV9; a weak D match, TRBD1 (5 bases). The V gene's germline CDR1 is SGDLS and CDR2 YYNGEE. The CDR3 is 15 amino acids. The V and J ends lost 2 bases and 0 bases respectively, with 6 bases between them. CDR3 bases: TGTGCCAGCAGCGTCGACAGCTCCTATAATTCACCCCTCCACTTT. Protein: CASSVDSSYNSPLHF.

J is TRBJ2-1 and V is TRBV10-3; a weak D match, TRBD1 (6 bases). Trimming pared 4 bases from V and 2 bases from J, leaving 18 bases between. The CDR3 spans 17 residues. The germline V gene has CDR1 ENHRY and CDR2 SYGVKD. In DNA form, the CDR3 reads TGTGCCATCAGTGCCACTAGGGGGTGGAATCCCTACAATGAGCAGTTCTTC. Translating it yields CAISATRGWNPYNEQFF.

This chain links TRBV7-8 with TRBJ1-2; a weak D match, TRBD1 (6 bases). The germline gives CDR1 SGHVS, CDR2 FQNEAQ. The CDR3 has 14 amino acids. Trimming left V 2 bases short and J 7 bases short, with 14 bases between. CDR3 sequence (DNA): TGTGCCAGCAGCTTAAGGGGGAGGGGCTCTGGCTACACCTTC. This translates into CASSLRGRGSGYTF.

The rearrangement links TRBV7-9 to TRBJ2-2; TRBD1 matches at 8 bases. V lost 5 bases and J lost 0; bases outside the gene matches: 5. Per germline, CDR1 SEHNR and CDR2 FQNEAQ (reference sequence). The CDR3 loop spans 16 amino acids. The CDR3 DNA sequence: TGTGCCAGCAGCCGCCAGGGGGCTGCGAACACCGGGGAGCTGTTTTTT. Translation: CASSRQGAANTGELFF. Full variable domain (remainder filled in from reference TRBV7-9 and TRBJ2-2): DTGVSQNPRHKITKRGQNVTFRCDPISEHNRLYWYRQTLGQGPEFLTYFQNEAQLEKSRLLSDRFSAERPKGSFSTLEIQRTEQGDSAMYLCASSRQGAANTGELFFGEGSRLTVL.

This clone was recorded only once. The V gene is TRBV6-1, the J gene TRBJ2-5, with D possibly being TRBD1 (5 bases). V dropped 1 base and J dropped 6 bases, with 9 bases sitting between them. The CDR3 covers 13 residues. Germline CDR1 MNHNS, CDR2 SASEGT. CDR3 nucleotide sequence: TGTGCCAGCAGTGAAGGACAGTCTCAGACCCAGTACTTC. The encoded protein is CASSEGQSQTQYF.

This sequence joins TRBV21-1 and TRBJ2-7. TRBV21-1 is described as a pseudogene. This CDR3 contains 14 residues. As DNA, the CDR3 is TGTGCCAGCAGCAATCCGGATTTTTCTTACGAGCAGTACTTC. It yields the protein CASSNPDFSYEQYF.

This sequence joins TRBV5-1 and TRBJ2-1; the match to TRBD2 covers 8 bases. The length of the CDR3 is 14 residues. The V and J ends lost 0 bases and 9 bases, in that order; junction bases with no gene match: 5. The germline V gene encodes CDR1 SGHRS and CDR2 YFSETQ. This CDR3 reads CASSLGHGRAEQFF. In DNA form, the CDR3 reads TGCGCCAGCAGCTTGGGCCACGGGAGGGCTGAGCAGTTCTTC.

CDR3 sequence reads: CASSQNLAGGNEQYF. For the CDR3, the DNA is TGCGCCAGCAGTCAAAACTTAGCGGGGGGGAACGAGCAGTACTTC. The genes are TRBV5-1 and TRBJ2-7; 11 nucleotides match TRBD2. CDR1 and CDR2 from the germline V gene are SGHRS and YFSETQ. The CDR3 contains 15 residues. Trimming removed 5 bases from V and 5 bases from J; junction bases left unmatched: 9.

The J gene is TRBJ1-2, the V gene TRBV5-6, with D maybe TRBD1 (5 bases). V lost 0 bases and J 7 bases, leaving 13 bases between the germline ends. This CDR3 region has 14 residues. Germline-derived CDR1 and CDR2 are SGHDT and YYEEEE. The CDR3 reads CASSLGRALGGYTF. CDR3 nucleotides: TGTGCCAGCAGCTTGGGCAGGGCGTTGGGTGGCTACACCTTC. Full variable domain (rest looked up from reference TRBV5-6 and TRBJ1-2): DAGVTQSPTHLIKTRGQQVTLRCSPKSGHDTVSWYQQALGQGPQFIFQYYEEEERQRGNFPDRFSGHQFPNYSSELNVNALLLGDSALYLCASSLGRALGGYTFGSGTRLTVV.